This note documents a single T cell receptor (beta chain) sequence. Its specificity is unknown. At one end the junction does not follow the germline gene, possibly because of a read error. TCRbeta libraries were built with three rounds of nested PCR, modified from ARM-PCR. Each CDR3 protein gets one entry after TCRdb re-called the multiplex PCR reads with MiXCR. There are about 44,000 distinct CDR3 sequences in the sample; 55% to 65% occur only once, and approximately 31% lies in the top ten. The data are from a study of tumor and adjacent non-tumor tissue in lung cancer. At the level of the study: There were 12 adenocarcinoma, 2 squamous cell carcinoma and 1 small cell lung cancer cases. Samples averaged around 4 million productive TCRbeta reads each. Aged roughly 31 to 80 years, patients included nine to ten men and roughly 5 women with stage I to III disease. Overall study results and limits: Tumor TCR diversity, when higher, was linked to shorter survival.

No cell sorting was done before RNA was extracted from the tissue. This non-tumor lung sample came from over 3 cm beyond the tumor edge. The sequence derives from a woman between 70 and 85 years old with non-small cell lung cancer. Sequenced: distant non-tumor lung tissue.

For the CDR3, the DNA is TGTACCAGCAGCAGACAAGCGGGAGGTGAGACAAATACGCAGTATTTT. As protein: CTSSRQAGGETNTQYF. The rearrangement joins TRBV7-3 to TRBJ2-3, with 9 bases matching TRBD2. The CDR3 totals 16 residues. Germline loops: CDR1 SGHTA, CDR2 FQGTGA.